These 18 T cell receptor beta chains were sequenced from one sample in a study of shared clonotypes between healthy human individuals. The assay was immunoSEQ multiplex PCR, and TCRdb's table has in-frame clones only and misses some. The sample records fewer than 700,000 clones, about 80% being singletons. The sample was PBMCs. The receptors come from a woman in her thirties or forties in good health. Some clones in this sample may be carry-over from other donors' samples.

Concerning this clone itself: This sample includes further DNA sequences coding for the same CDR3. This chain's CDR3 is CASSPLAGAYEQYF. CDR3 DNA sequence: TGTGCCAGCTCACCACTAGCGGGAGCCTACGAGCAGTACTTC. The rearrangement uses TRBV18 and TRBJ2-7; 9 nucleotides line up with TRBD2. V lost 1 base and J lost 2; bases outside the gene matches: 0. CDR3 length equals 14 residues. The germline gives CDR1 KGHSH, CDR2 LQKENI.

CDR3 sequence reads: CASSLGRDRDNEQFF. CDR3 bases: TGTGCCAGCAGCTTAGGGCGGGACAGGGACAATGAGCAGTTCTTC. The chain recombines TRBV7-7 with TRBJ2-1, with 9 bases matching TRBD1. This CDR3 contains 15 residues. Germline lookup yields CDR1 SSHAT and CDR2 FNYEAQ (reference sequence). V was clipped by 1 base and J by 5 bases; unmatched bases: 3. The full variable domain, its missing parts supplied by reference TRBV7-7 and TRBJ2-1, is GAGVSQSPRYKVTKRGQDVTLRCDPISSHATLYWYQQALGQGPEFLTYFNYEAQPDKSGLPSDRFSAERPEGSISTLTIQRTEQRDSAMYRCASSLGRDRDNEQFFGPGTRLTVL.

The rearrangement uses TRBV5-6 and TRBJ1-1, with D maybe TRBD1 (5 bases). Germline V gene lookup returns CDR1 SGHDT and CDR2 YYEEEE. Trimming stripped 2 bases from V and 0 bases from J, with 11 bases between. The CDR3 has 15 amino acids. CDR3 residues: CASSFSPGLNTEAFF. In DNA, the CDR3 is TGTGCCAGCAGCTTTTCGCCAGGGTTGAACACTGAAGCTTTCTTT.

The sample holds a few counts of this clone. The gene calls are TRBV7-9 and TRBJ2-7; 8 bases map to TRBD2. The length of the CDR3 is 15 residues. The V gene's germline CDR1 is SEHNR and CDR2 FQNEAQ (reference sequence). V was clipped by 6 bases and J by 5 bases; unmatched bases: 12. CDR3 DNA sequence: TGTGCCAGCAGTTACACGGGAGGGCCGTTCGACGAGCAGTACTTC. Amino acid sequence: CASSYTGGPFDEQYF. Variable domain in full (rest from reference TRBV7-9 and TRBJ2-7): DTGVSQNPRHKITKRGQNVTFRCDPISEHNRLYWYRQTLGQGPEFLTYFQNEAQLEKSRLLSDRFSAERPKGSFSTLEIQRTEQGDSAMYLCASSYTGGPFDEQYFGPGTRLTVT.

V usage is TRBV15 and J usage is TRBJ2-7, with D uncertain. Germline values: CDR1 LNHNV, CDR2 YYDKDF (reference sequence). The CDR3 spans 15 residues. Between the trimmed V and J ends, which lost 0 bases and 3 bases, there was a span of 12 bases. The CDR3 DNA reads as TGTGCCACCAGCAGAGACGAAAGAAGACTCTACGAGCAGTACTTC. Residues: CATSRDERRLYEQYF.

Comments on this clone: Other nucleotide sequences in the sample specify the same CDR3. The chain couples TRBV4-3 to TRBJ1-1; D is unclear. The CDR3 is made up of 14 amino acids. The germline V gene encodes CDR1 LGHNA and CDR2 YSLEER. Trimming removed 6 bases from V and 1 base from J, with 12 bases in between. DNA for the CDR3: TGCGCCAGCAGTCTCACATGTGGGAACACTGAAGCTTTCTTT. It translates to CASSLTCGNTEAFF.

The genes are TRBV7-9 and TRBJ2-7; 7 positions agree with TRBD2. J was trimmed by 2 bases and V by 1 base; bases with no gene match: 8. Germline CDR1 SEHNR, CDR2 FQNEAQ (reference sequence). CDR3 size: 16 residues. The CDR3: CASSLDWGGSPYEQYF. The CDR3 DNA sequence: TGTGCCAGCAGCTTAGATTGGGGCGGGAGCCCCTACGAGCAGTACTTC.

This clone was counted a few times. This rearrangement joins TRBV7-2 to TRBJ2-5, with TRBD1 identical over 9 bases. This CDR3 spans 13 amino acids. With V trimmed by 4 bases and J by 5 bases, 2 bases remained unmatched. CDR1 SGHTA and CDR2 FQGNSA come from the germline V gene. CDR3 region: CASSSGQGETQYF. The CDR3 region has the DNA TGTGCCAGCAGCTCCGGACAGGGGGAGACCCAGTACTTC. The full variable domain, in which reference TRBV7-2 and TRBJ2-5 provide the parts outside the CDR3, is GAGVSQSPSNKVTEKGKDVELRCDPISGHTALYWYRQSLGQGLEFLIYFQGNSAPDKSGLPSDRFSAERTGGSVSTLTIQRTQQEDSAVYLCASSSGQGETQYFGPGTRLLVL.

This chain connects TRBV14 to TRBJ2-7, with D possibly TRBD1 on 6 matching bases. The CDR3 consists of 13 residues. The V end lost 1 base, the J end lost 5 bases, and 9 bases lay between the germline ends. Germline V CDR1 and CDR2: SGHDN, FVKESK. The CDR3 protein is CASSQAQGNEQYF. CDR3 sequence (DNA): TGTGCCAGCAGCCAAGCACAGGGCAACGAGCAGTACTTC.

This clone was detected only once. The chain recombines TRBV9 with TRBJ2-3; D unresolved. Germline CDR1 is SGDLS and CDR2 is YYNGEE. The CDR3 has 14 amino acids. The germline V and J ends were trimmed by 6 bases and 0 bases, with 11 bases remaining between them. CDR3 in amino acids: CASKPGPSTDTQYF. The CDR3 nucleotides are TGTGCCAGCAAGCCCGGCCCTAGCACAGATACGCAGTATTTT.

This rearrangement joins TRBV10-3 to TRBJ2-3, with D uncertain. Germline loops: CDR1 ENHRY, CDR2 SYGVKD. There are 14 residues in the CDR3. V was trimmed by 4 bases and J by 0 bases, leaving 8 bases between them. CDR3 residues: CAISVYASTDTQYF. CDR3 bases: TGTGCCATCAGTGTTTACGCAAGCACAGATACGCAGTATTTT.

The rearrangement joins TRBV6-1 to TRBJ1-1; TRBD1 matches 10 bases. The CDR3 totals 15 residues. Germline values: CDR1 MNHNS, CDR2 SASEGT. The junction had 5 bases not matched to a gene; V was cut back by 6 bases and J by 1 base. As DNA, the CDR3 is TGTGCCAGCAGGACAGGGGGCTGGTCGAACACTGAAGCTTTCTTT. As protein: CASRTGGWSNTEAFF.

This clone was picked up one time. The DNA of the CDR3 is TGTGCCAGCAGCCTGACAGGGTTTCCTAATGAAAAACTGTTTTTT. Translating it yields CASSLTGFPNEKLFF. The gene calls are TRBV7-2 and TRBJ1-4, with TRBD1 matching 7 bases. Germline V gene data show CDR1 as SGHTA and CDR2 as FQGNSA. The V gene end was trimmed by 5 bases and the J gene end by 3 bases; junction bases not matched to a gene: 6. This CDR3 has 15 amino acids.

This sequence joins TRBV6-5 and TRBJ2-1; D may be TRBD1 (6 bases). V was clipped by 7 bases and J by 4 bases, with 11 bases between them. Germline CDR1 and CDR2: MNHEY and SVGAGI. The CDR3 sequence is 13 residues long. CDR3 amino acids: CASTGGRYNEQFF. CDR3 nucleotide sequence: TGTGCCAGCACTGGGGGCCGGTACAATGAGCAGTTCTTC.

Notes on this clone: A read error is the likely source, as a far larger clone sits one nucleotide away. The V call is TRBV30, the J call TRBJ2-5; weak D call: TRBD1 (5 bases). The germline gives CDR1 GTSNPN, CDR2 SVGIG (reference sequence). The CDR3 consists of 13 residues. The V and J ends lost 4 bases and 3 bases respectively, with 12 bases between them. CDR3 in DNA: TGTGCCTGGACCCGGACAAGGAAAGAGACCCAGTACTTC. It translates to CAWTRTRKETQYF.

This clone has just a few counts. One base away lies a much larger clone, so this may be a sequencing read error. V usage is TRBV30 and J usage is TRBJ1-1; D remains ambiguous. CDR3 length equals 14 residues. Looked up from germline, CDR1 is GTSNPN and CDR2 is SVGIG (reference sequence). The ends were cut back, 0 bases at V and 1 base at J, with 9 bases in the middle. CDR3 sequence reads: CAWSVTETNTEAFF. CDR3 nucleotides: TGTGCCTGGAGTGTAACGGAGACGAACACTGAAGCTTTCTTT.

This chain uses TRBV2 with TRBJ2-5, with 9 bases matching TRBD2. The end of the DNA aligns better with TRBJ2-7, so the J call may be wrong. This CDR3 is built from 15 residues. Per germline, CDR1 SNHLY and CDR2 FYNNEI. CDR3 coding DNA: TGTGCCAGCAGTGTTTTGGCTAGCGGGGCCTACGAGCAGTACTTC. Translation gives CASSVLASGAYEQYF.

The rearrangement links TRBV28 to TRBJ1-4; no definite D call. Germline CDR1 is MDHEN and CDR2 is SYDVKM. This CDR3 is 14 amino acids long. Trimming left V 2 bases short and J 8 bases short, with 12 bases between. The CDR3 is CASSLIGVREKLFF. The CDR3 nucleotides read TGTGCCAGCAGTTTAATTGGGGTGAGAGAAAAACTGTTTTTT.